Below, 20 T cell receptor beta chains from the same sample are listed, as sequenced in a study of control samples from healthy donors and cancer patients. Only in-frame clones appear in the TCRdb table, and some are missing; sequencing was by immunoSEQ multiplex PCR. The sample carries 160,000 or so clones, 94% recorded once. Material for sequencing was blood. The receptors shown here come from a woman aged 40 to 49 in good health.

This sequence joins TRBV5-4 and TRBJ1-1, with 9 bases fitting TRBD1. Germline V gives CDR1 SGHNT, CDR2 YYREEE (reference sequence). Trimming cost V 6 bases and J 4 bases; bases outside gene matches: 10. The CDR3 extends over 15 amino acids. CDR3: CASTPRTGDSTEAFF. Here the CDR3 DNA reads TGTGCCAGCACCCCCCGGACAGGGGATAGCACTGAAGCTTTCTTT.

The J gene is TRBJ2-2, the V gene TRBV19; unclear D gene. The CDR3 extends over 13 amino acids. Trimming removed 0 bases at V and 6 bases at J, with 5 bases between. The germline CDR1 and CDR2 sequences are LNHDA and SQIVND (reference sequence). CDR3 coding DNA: TGTGCCAGTAGTATAGACTCCGCCGGGGAGCTGTTTTTT. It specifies CASSIDSAGELFF.

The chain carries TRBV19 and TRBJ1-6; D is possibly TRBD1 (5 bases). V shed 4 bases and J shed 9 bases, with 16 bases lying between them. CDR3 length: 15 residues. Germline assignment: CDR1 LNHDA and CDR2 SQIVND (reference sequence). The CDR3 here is CASSTTGTTGSPLHF. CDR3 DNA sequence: TGTGCCAGTAGTACTACCGGGACCACGGGTTCACCCCTCCACTTT.

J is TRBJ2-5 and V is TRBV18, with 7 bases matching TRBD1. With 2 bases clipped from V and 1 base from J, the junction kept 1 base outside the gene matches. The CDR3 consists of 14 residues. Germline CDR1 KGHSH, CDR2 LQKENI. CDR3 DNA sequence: TGTGCCAGCTCACCAGCAGGGGGCCAAGAGACCCAGTACTTC. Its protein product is CASSPAGGQETQYF.

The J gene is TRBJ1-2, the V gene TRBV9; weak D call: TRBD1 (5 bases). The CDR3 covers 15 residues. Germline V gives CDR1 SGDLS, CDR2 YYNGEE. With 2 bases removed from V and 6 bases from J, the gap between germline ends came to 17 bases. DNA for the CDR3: TGTGCCAGCAGCGTGACAGCCCACGACGGTAATGGCTACACCTTC. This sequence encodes CASSVTAHDGNGYTF. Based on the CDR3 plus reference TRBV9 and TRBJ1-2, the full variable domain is DSGVTQTPKHLITATGQRVTLRCSPRSGDLSVYWYQQSLDQGLQFLIQYYNGEERAKGNILERFSAQQFPDLHSELNLSSLELGDSALYFCASSVTAHDGNGYTFGSGTRLTVV.

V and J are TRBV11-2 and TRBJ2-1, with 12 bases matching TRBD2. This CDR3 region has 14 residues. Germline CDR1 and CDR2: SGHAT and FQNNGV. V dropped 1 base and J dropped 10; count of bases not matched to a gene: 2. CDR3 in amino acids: CASSLGLAGAEQFF. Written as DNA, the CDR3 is TGTGCCAGCAGCTTAGGACTAGCGGGAGCCGAGCAGTTCTTC.

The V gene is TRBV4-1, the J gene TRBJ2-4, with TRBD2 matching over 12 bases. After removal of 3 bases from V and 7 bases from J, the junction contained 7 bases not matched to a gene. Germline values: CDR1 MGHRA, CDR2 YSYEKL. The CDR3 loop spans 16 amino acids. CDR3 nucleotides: TGCGCCAGCAGCCAGCTGACTAGCGGGAGTGGTAACATTCAGTACTTC. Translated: CASSQLTSGSGNIQYF.

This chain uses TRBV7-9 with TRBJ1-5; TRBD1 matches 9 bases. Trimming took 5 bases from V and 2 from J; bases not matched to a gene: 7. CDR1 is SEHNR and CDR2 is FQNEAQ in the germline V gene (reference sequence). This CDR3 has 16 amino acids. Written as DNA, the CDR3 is TGTGCCAGCAGCCCTTACCGGGACAGGGGCAATCAGCCCCAGCATTTT. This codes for CASSPYRDRGNQPQHF.

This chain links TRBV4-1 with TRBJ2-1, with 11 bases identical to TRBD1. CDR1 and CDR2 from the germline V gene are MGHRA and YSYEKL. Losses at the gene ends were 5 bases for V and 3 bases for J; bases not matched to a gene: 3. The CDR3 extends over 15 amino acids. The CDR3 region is CASSYGTGGYNEQFF. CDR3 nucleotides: TGCGCCAGCAGCTACGGGACAGGGGGCTACAATGAGCAGTTCTTC.

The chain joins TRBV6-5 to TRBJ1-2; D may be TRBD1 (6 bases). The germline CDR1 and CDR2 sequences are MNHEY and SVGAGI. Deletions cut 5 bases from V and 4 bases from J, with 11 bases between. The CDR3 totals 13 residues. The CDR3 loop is CASSRGQSYGYTF. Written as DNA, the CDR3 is TGTGCCAGCAGTAGAGGACAGTCCTATGGCTACACCTTC.

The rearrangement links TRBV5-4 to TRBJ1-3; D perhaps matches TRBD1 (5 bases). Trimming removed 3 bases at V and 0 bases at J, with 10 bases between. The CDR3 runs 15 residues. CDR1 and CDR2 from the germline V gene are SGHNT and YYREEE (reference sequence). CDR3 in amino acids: CASSYGTVSGNTIYF. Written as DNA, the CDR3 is TGTGCCAGCAGCTACGGGACGGTCTCTGGAAACACCATATATTTT.

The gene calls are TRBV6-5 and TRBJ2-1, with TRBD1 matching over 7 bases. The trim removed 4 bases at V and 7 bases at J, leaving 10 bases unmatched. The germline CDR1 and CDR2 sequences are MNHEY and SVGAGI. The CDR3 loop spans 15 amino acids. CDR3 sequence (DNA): TGTGCCAGCAGTTCCCCCGGCGGCAGGGGGAATGAGCAGTTCTTC. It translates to CASSSPGGRGNEQFF.

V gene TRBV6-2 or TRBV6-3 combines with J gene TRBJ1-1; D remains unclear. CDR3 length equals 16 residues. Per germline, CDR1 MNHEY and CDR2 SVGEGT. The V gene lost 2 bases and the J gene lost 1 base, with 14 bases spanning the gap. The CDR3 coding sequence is TGTGCCAGCAGTTACGTATTTGGACGGAGGAACACTGAAGCTTTCTTT. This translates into CASSYVFGRRNTEAFF.

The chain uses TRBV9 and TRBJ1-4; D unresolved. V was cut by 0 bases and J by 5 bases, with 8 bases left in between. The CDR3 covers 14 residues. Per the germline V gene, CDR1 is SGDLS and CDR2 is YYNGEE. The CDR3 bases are TGTGCCAGCAGCGTAGCGGGGATAAATGAAAAACTGTTTTTT. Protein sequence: CASSVAGINEKLFF.

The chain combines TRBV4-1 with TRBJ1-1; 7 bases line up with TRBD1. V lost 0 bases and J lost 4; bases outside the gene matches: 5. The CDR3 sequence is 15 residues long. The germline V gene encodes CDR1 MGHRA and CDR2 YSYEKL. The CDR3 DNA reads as TGCGCCAGCAGCCAAGAACAGGGGAGAGGCACTGAAGCTTTCTTT. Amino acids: CASSQEQGRGTEAFF.

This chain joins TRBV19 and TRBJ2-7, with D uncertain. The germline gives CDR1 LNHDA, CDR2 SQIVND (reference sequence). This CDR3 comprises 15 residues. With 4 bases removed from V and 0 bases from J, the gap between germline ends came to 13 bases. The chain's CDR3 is CASSTSDTGSYEQYF. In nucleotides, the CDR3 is TGTGCCAGTAGTACCTCCGACACGGGCTCCTACGAGCAGTACTTC.

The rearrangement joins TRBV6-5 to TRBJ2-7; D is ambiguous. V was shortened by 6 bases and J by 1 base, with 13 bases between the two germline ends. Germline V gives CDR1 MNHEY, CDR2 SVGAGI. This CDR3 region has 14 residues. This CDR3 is CASRLSHGSYEQYF. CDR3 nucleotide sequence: TGTGCCAGCAGGCTCTCTCACGGGTCCTACGAGCAGTACTTC.

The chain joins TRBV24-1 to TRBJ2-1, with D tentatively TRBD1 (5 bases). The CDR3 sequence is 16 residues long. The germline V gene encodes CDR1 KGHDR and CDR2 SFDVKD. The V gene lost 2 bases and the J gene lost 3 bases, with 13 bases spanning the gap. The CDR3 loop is CATSDSRGRSYNEQFF. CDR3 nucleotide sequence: TGTGCCACCAGTGATTCAAGGGGCAGAAGCTACAATGAGCAGTTCTTC.

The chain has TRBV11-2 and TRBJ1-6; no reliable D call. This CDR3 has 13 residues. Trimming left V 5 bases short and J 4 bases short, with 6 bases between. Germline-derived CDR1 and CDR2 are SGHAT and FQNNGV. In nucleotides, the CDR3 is TGTGCCAGCAGCCCTACATATAATTCACCCCTCCACTTT. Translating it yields CASSPTYNSPLHF.

Here the CDR3 reads CASSQGQGFHYGYTF. The DNA for the CDR3 is TGTGCCAGCAGCCAAGGTCAAGGTTTCCACTATGGCTACACCTTC. The V call is TRBV3-1 (or the pseudogene TRBV3-2), the J call TRBJ1-2; D uncertain. Germline CDR1 and CDR2: LGHDT and YNNKEL (reference sequence). This CDR3 is built from 15 residues. The germline V and J ends were trimmed by 1 base and 3 bases, with 12 bases remaining between them.